Below, 27 T cell receptor beta chains from the same sample are listed, as sequenced in a study of regulatory T cells in long-lasting Graves disease. Relying on iRepertoire HTBI primers and Arm-PCR of CDR3 regions, the team built TCR beta libraries. TCRdb itself ran the multiplex PCR reads through MiXCR, one entry per CDR3 protein. This table has more than 450,000 distinct CDR3 sequences, 12% appearing once. Noted time point: newly diagnosed GD, antithyroid drugs for less than 3 months. The authors made the TCR library using RNA they extracted from PBMCs. The data also belong to a second study, concerning T cells in Graves' hyperthyroidism and ophthalmopathy.

This specimen was peripheral blood mononuclear cells (PBMCs), taken at new diagnosis, from a patient treated with antithyroid drugs. The receptors shown here come from a woman in her twenties or thirties with Graves disease.

The sample holds many counts of this clonotype. The chain couples TRBV18 to TRBJ1-1, with 8 bases matching TRBD1. The CDR3 is 13 amino acids. The junction had 3 bases not matched to a gene; V was cut back by 6 bases and J by 3 bases. In germline, CDR1 is KGHSH, CDR2 LQKENI. CDR3 in amino acids: CASSEDRDTEAFF. CDR3 sequence (DNA): TGTGCCAGCTCGGAGGACAGGGACACTGAAGCTTTCTTT. Full variable domain (rest looked up from reference TRBV18 and TRBJ1-1): NAGVMQNPRHLVRRRGQEARLRCSPMKGHSHVYWYRQLPEEGLKFMVYLQKENIIDESGMPKERFSAEFPKEGPSILRIQQVVRGDSAAYFCASSEDRDTEAFFGQGTRLTVV.

In its sample, this clonotype was seen many times. The chain carries TRBV10-3 and TRBJ2-1; D may match TRBD1 or TRBD2 (5 bases each). The CDR3 consists of 13 residues. Trimming removed 2 bases from V and 6 bases from J, with 8 bases in between. Germline V gives CDR1 ENHRY, CDR2 SYGVKD. CDR3 loop: CAISEAGGNEQFF. CDR3 nucleotides: TGTGCCATCAGTGAGGCTGGGGGCAATGAGCAGTTCTTC.

This clonotype was found many times. V is TRBV11-2 and J is TRBJ1-2; no firm D call. CDR3 length: 17 amino acids. With 2 bases removed from V and 4 bases from J, the gap between germline ends came to 20 bases. Germline V gene sequence: CDR1 SGHAT, CDR2 FQNNGV. The CDR3 spells CASSLNAGNGGFYGYTF. CDR3 DNA sequence: TGTGCCAGCAGCTTAAACGCGGGGAATGGCGGATTCTATGGCTACACCTTC.

This clonotype was recorded at least ten times. The chain has TRBV25-1 and TRBJ2-3; tentative D call: TRBD2 (6 bases). Trimming removed 5 bases from V and 3 bases from J, with 12 bases in between. Germline CDR1 reads MGHDK; CDR2 reads SYGVNS. The CDR3 consists of 14 residues. CDR3 coding DNA: TGTGCCAGCAGTCCCGGGAGCGGAACAGATACGCAGTATTTT. It translates to CASSPGSGTDTQYF.

This clonotype was picked up a small number of times. V usage is TRBV7-9 and J usage is TRBJ1-1; D is undetermined. V gave up 4 bases and J gave up 2 bases, with 11 bases separating them. CDR3 length: 14 amino acids. Germline values: CDR1 SEHNR, CDR2 FQNEAQ (reference sequence). As DNA, the CDR3 is TGTGCCAGCAGCTCCGCCCCAGGAAACACTGAAGCTTTCTTT. Protein sequence: CASSSAPGNTEAFF.

This clonotype was picked up a small number of times. The chain joins TRBV27 to TRBJ2-1; 9 nucleotides agree with TRBD2. The germline V gene encodes CDR1 MNHEY and CDR2 SMNVEV (reference sequence). The J segment lost 5 bases and the V segment lost 4 bases, leaving 3 bases of the junction unmatched. The CDR3 extends over 14 amino acids. The DNA for the CDR3 is TGTGCCAGCAGTTCGACTAGCGGAAACAATGAGCAGTTCTTC. This encodes CASSSTSGNNEQFF.

CDR3 nucleotide sequence: TGTGCCACCAGACAGGGAGGAAAGTACACTGAAGCTTTCTTT. Its translation is CATRQGGKYTEAFF. V and J are TRBV15 and TRBJ1-1, with D possibly matching TRBD1 (6 bases). Trimming shortened V by 6 bases and J by 3 bases, and 14 bases separated the two germline ends. CDR3 length: 14 residues. Germline CDR1 is LNHNV and CDR2 is YYDKDF (reference sequence).

This clonotype appeared many times. The chain is built from TRBV12-3 or TRBV12-4 and TRBJ1-2; 7 bases fit TRBD1. J gave up 6 bases and V 5 bases, and 9 bases lay outside the gene matches. The CDR3 runs to 14 residues. The CDR3 nucleotides read TGTGCCAGCAGTCAGACAGGGTTGGTGGATGGCTACACCTTC. Translating gives CASSQTGLVDGYTF.

This clonotype was picked up many times. The chain combines TRBV9 with TRBJ2-3, with TRBD2 matching 12 bases. Trimming cost V 4 bases and J 8 bases; bases outside gene matches: 20. The CDR3 is 19 amino acids. The germline V gene has CDR1 SGDLS and CDR2 YYNGEE. Here the CDR3 reads CASSFRSEGASGRAPTQYF. CDR3 coding DNA: TGTGCCAGCAGCTTCCGATCAGAGGGGGCTAGCGGGAGGGCCCCTACGCAGTATTTT.

V usage is TRBV6-1 and J usage is TRBJ1-5; D is ambiguous. Trimming cost V 6 bases and J 0 bases, with 12 bases left between them. This CDR3 is built from 15 residues. CDR1 MNHNS and CDR2 SASEGT come from the germline V gene. CDR3 DNA sequence: TGTGCCAGCAGATTCTTGGAGGTTAGCAATCAGCCCCAGCATTTT. This translates into CASRFLEVSNQPQHF.

The table lists this clonotype with many counts. The chain recombines TRBV20-1 with TRBJ1-2; no clear D gene. From germline, CDR1 is DFQATT and CDR2 SNEGSKA (reference sequence). The CDR3 is made up of 14 amino acids. With 3 bases removed from V and 8 bases from J, the gap between germline ends came to 19 bases. CDR3 protein: CSASPTGGRRGYTF. The CDR3 region has the DNA TGCAGTGCTAGCCCTACTGGCGGACGTCGGGGCTACACCTTC.

This chain connects TRBV28 to TRBJ2-3, with D perhaps TRBD1 (7 bases). This CDR3 has 16 amino acids. Trimming removed 5 bases from V and 0 bases from J, with 15 bases in between. Germline lookup yields CDR1 MDHEN and CDR2 SYDVKM. DNA for the CDR3: TGTGCCAGCAGTCCCACCAGGGGGGCTAGCACAGATACGCAGTATTTT. It is translated as CASSPTRGASTDTQYF.

This clonotype was found many times. The V gene is TRBV20-1, the J gene TRBJ1-1; unclear D gene. Trimming pared 7 bases from V and 3 bases from J, leaving 9 bases between. This CDR3 spans 11 amino acids. The germline V gene encodes CDR1 DFQATT and CDR2 SNEGSKA (reference sequence). DNA for the CDR3: TGCAGTGAGGAGGGCGACACTGAAGCTTTCTTT. This sequence encodes CSEEGDTEAFF.

With respect to this clonotype: The CDR3 does not close with the conserved phenylalanine or tryptophan, likely indicating a read error. The chain has TRBV5-1 and TRBJ1-5; a weak D match, TRBD1 (6 bases). Germline V gene lookup returns CDR1 SGHRS and CDR2 YFSETQ. This CDR3 has 15 amino acids. Trimming took 0 bases from V and 3 from J, leaving 10 bases between them. CDR3 region: CASSLGGGINQPQHL. The CDR3 bases are TGCGCCAGCAGCTTGGGAGGGGGGATCAATCAGCCCCAGCATTTG.

In its sample, this clonotype was seen many times. The chain is built from TRBV6-1 and TRBJ2-1; 9 positions match TRBD2. The trim removed 6 bases at V and 8 bases at J, leaving 14 bases unmatched. In germline, CDR1 is MNHNS, CDR2 SASEGT. The CDR3 is 16 amino acids. CDR3 protein: CASRPQGLAPKYEQFF. DNA of the CDR3: TGTGCCAGCAGACCTCAGGGACTAGCACCAAAATATGAGCAGTTCTTC.

There are many counts of this clonotype. V gene TRBV20-1 combines with J gene TRBJ2-2, with 7 bases matching TRBD2. This CDR3 has 14 residues. Germline V gives CDR1 DFQATT, CDR2 SNEGSKA (reference sequence). The V and J ends lost 1 base and 6 bases, in that order; junction bases with no gene match: 5. The CDR3 sequence is CSARGREWPGELFF. For the CDR3, the DNA is TGCAGTGCTAGAGGGCGGGAGTGGCCCGGGGAGCTGTTTTTT.

This clonotype was observed many times. The chain is built from TRBV11-2 and TRBJ1-2; 9 bases align to TRBD1. With V trimmed by 5 bases and J by 8 bases, 15 bases remained unmatched. The germline gives CDR1 SGHAT, CDR2 FQNNGV. The CDR3 extends over 16 amino acids. CDR3 coding DNA: TGTGCCAGCAGCCCTATACCGGGACAGGGAGCGCGGGGCTACACCTTC. Its translation: CASSPIPGQGARGYTF.

This clonotype was detected a few times. The rearrangement links TRBV20-1 to TRBJ2-3, with D tentatively TRBD2 (5 bases). V dropped 5 bases and J dropped 2 bases, with 17 bases sitting between them. CDR1 and CDR2 (germline): DFQATT, SNEGSKA (reference sequence). This CDR3 is built from 15 residues. CDR3: CSAPRIPGNTDTQYF. The CDR3, as DNA: TGCAGTGCTCCTCGGATTCCGGGAAACACAGATACGCAGTATTTT.

The sample holds many counts of this clonotype. The chain has TRBV6-5 and TRBJ1-2; 7 nucleotides match TRBD1. Germline values: CDR1 MNHEY, CDR2 SVGAGI. V lost 0 bases to trimming and J lost 0 bases; unmatched junction nucleotides: 4. The CDR3 is 16 residues long. The CDR3 spells CASSYSNTGANYGYTF. CDR3 nucleotide sequence: TGTGCCAGCAGTTACTCCAACACAGGGGCTAACTATGGCTACACCTTC.

This clonotype has a count of ten or more. The rearrangement uses TRBV29-1 and TRBJ1-1; D is unclear. CDR3 length equals 10 residues. CDR1 and CDR2 from the germline V gene are SQVTM and ANQGSEA. With 6 bases removed from V and 3 bases from J, the gap between germline ends came to 5 bases. The CDR3 DNA sequence: TGCAGCGTCGGGGACACTGAAGCTTTCTTT. As protein: CSVGDTEAFF.

The gene calls are TRBV15 and TRBJ1-1; no definite D call. Germline V gene data show CDR1 as LNHNV and CDR2 as YYDKDF (reference sequence). This CDR3 region has 14 residues. V was pared by 6 bases and J by 7 bases, with 18 bases between. This CDR3 is CATSAFSRSSEAFF. The CDR3 DNA reads as TGTGCCACCAGTGCGTTTTCCAGGTCGAGTGAAGCTTTCTTT.

The V call is TRBV20-1, the J call TRBJ1-3, with a weak D call TRBD1 (5 bases). The CDR3 runs to 16 residues. The germline gives CDR1 DFQATT, CDR2 SNEGSKA (reference sequence). Between the trimmed V and J ends, which lost 1 base and 0 bases, there was a span of 13 bases. CDR3 sequence: CSARAGWAPSGNTIYF. CDR3 sequence (DNA): TGCAGTGCTAGAGCAGGGTGGGCGCCCTCTGGAAACACCATATATTTT.

Ten or more counts support this clonotype. V and J are TRBV6-1 and TRBJ1-6; 7 nucleotides match TRBD1. The V and J ends lost 7 bases and 10 bases, in that order; junction bases with no gene match: 7. The CDR3 is 13 residues long. CDR1 and CDR2 (germline): MNHNS, SASEGT. The DNA for the CDR3 is TGTGCCAGCACCCCCGGACAGGAATCACCCCTCCACTTT. This gives the protein CASTPGQESPLHF.

The chain is built from TRBV29-1 and TRBJ1-4; D is ambiguous. Germline loops: CDR1 SQVTM, CDR2 ANQGSEA. The CDR3 sequence is 13 residues long. The germline V and J ends were trimmed by 7 bases and 8 bases, with 17 bases remaining between them. The CDR3 loop is CSALMGAGEKLFF. The DNA of the CDR3 is TGCAGCGCGTTGATGGGCGCGGGGGAAAAACTGTTTTTT. Looking up the rest from reference TRBV29-1 and TRBJ1-4 gives the full variable domain: SAVISQKPSRDICQRGTSLTIQCQVDSQVTMMFWYRQQPGQSLTLIATANQGSEATYESGFVIDKFPISRPNLTFSTLTVSNMSPEDSSIYLCSALMGAGEKLFFGSGTQLSVL.

This clonotype was counted many times. The CDR3 is CASSLSWRRKAGTYEQYF. Written as DNA, the CDR3 is TGTGCCAGCAGTTTAAGCTGGAGGCGCAAGGCGGGAACCTACGAGCAGTACTTC. The V and J genes are TRBV12-3 or TRBV12-4 and TRBJ2-7; D is possibly TRBD2 (6 bases). Trimming shortened V by 2 bases and J by 2 bases, and 22 bases separated the two germline ends. This CDR3 comprises 18 residues.

This clonotype occurred a few times. A much larger clone differs from this one at a single base, so this may be a read error. The chain uses TRBV18 and TRBJ1-5; D uncertain. CDR1 is KGHSH, CDR2 LQKENI, per germline. This CDR3 comprises 16 residues. The CDR3 protein is CAGSPAGEGRNQPQHF. In DNA, the CDR3 is TGTGCCGGCTCACCAGCCGGAGAGGGCCGGAATCAGCCCCAGCATTTT.

This clonotype was seen at least ten times. The chain combines TRBV20-1 with TRBJ2-1; 15 nucleotides align to TRBD2. V trimming: 6 bases; J trimming: 4 bases; junction bases outside the gene matches: 10. This CDR3 is built from 17 residues. The V gene's germline CDR1 is DFQATT and CDR2 SNEGSKA (reference sequence). The CDR3, as DNA: TGCAGTGCCACGGGACTAGCGGGAGGATGGGGGTACAATGAGCAGTTCTTC. Its translation: CSATGLAGGWGYNEQFF.